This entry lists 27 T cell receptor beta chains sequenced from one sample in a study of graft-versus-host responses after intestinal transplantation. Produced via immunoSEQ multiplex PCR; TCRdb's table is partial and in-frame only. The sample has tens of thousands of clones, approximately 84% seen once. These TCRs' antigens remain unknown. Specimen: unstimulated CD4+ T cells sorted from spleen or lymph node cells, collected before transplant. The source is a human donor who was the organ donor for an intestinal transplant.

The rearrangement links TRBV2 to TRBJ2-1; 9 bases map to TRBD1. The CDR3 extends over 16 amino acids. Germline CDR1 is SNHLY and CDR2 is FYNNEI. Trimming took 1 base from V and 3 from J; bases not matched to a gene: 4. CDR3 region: CASSEDTGGYYNEQFF. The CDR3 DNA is TGTGCCAGCAGTGAAGATACAGGGGGCTACTACAATGAGCAGTTCTTC.

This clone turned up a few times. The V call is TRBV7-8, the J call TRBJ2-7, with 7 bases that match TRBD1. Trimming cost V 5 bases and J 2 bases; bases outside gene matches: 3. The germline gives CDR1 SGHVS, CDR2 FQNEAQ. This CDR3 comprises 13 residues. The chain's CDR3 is CASSRDSPYEQYF. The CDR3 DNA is TGTGCCAGCAGCCGGGACAGCCCCTACGAGCAGTACTTC.

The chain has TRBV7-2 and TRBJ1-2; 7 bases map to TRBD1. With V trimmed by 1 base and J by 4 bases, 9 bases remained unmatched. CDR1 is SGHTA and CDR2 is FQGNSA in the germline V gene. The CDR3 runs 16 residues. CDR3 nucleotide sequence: TGTGCCAGCAGCTTAGAACCCACAGGGGCTCCCTATGGCTACACCTTC. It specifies CASSLEPTGAPYGYTF.

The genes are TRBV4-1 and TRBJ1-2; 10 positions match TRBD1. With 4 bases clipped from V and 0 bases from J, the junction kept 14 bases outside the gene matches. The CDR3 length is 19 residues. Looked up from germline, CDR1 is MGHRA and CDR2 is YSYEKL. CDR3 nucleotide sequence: TGCGCCAGCAGCCTATACCGGTTAACCGGACAGGGGGCTAACTATGGCTACACCTTC. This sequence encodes CASSLYRLTGQGANYGYTF.

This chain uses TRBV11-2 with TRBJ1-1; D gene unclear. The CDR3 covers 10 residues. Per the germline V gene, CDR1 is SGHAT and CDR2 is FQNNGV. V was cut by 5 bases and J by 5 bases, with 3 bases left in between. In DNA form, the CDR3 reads TGTGCCAGCAGCAGGACTGAAGCTTTCTTT. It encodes CASSRTEAFF.

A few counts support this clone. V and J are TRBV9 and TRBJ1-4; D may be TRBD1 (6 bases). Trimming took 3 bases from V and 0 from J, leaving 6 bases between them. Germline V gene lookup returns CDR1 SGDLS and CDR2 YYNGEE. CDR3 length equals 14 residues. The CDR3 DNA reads TGTGCCAGCAGCGCAGGGGCAACTAATGAAAAACTGTTTTTT. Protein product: CASSAGATNEKLFF.

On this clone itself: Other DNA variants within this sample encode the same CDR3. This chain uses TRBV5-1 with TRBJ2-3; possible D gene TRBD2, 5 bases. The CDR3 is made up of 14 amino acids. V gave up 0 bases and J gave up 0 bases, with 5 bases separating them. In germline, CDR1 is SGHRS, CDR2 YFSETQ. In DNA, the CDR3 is TGCGCCAGCAGCTTGGGGACTAGCACAGATACGCAGTATTTT. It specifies CASSLGTSTDTQYF.

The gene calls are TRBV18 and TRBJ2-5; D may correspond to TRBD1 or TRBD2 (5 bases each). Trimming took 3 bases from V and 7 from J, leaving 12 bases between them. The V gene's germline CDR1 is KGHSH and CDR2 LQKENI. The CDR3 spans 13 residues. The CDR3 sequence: CASSPEGTGTQYF. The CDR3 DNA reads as TGTGCCAGCTCACCCGAGGGGACGGGGACCCAGTACTTC.

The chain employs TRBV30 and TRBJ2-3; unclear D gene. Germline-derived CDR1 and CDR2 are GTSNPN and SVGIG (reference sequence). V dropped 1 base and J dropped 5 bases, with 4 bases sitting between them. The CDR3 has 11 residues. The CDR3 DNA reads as TGTGCCTGGAGTGGACTAGATACGCAGTATTTT. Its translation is CAWSGLDTQYF. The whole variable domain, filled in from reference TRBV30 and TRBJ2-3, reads SQTIHQWPATLVQPVGSPLSLECTVEGTSNPNLYWYRQAAGRGLQLLFYSVGIGQISSEVPQNLSASRPQDRQFILSSKKLLLSDSGFYLCAWSGLDTQYFGPGTRLTVL.

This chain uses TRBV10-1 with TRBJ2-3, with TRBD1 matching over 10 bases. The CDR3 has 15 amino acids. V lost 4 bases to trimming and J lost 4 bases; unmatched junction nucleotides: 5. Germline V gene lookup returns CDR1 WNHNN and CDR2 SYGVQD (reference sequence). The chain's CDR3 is CASSVTGGDADTQYF. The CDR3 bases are TGCGCCAGCAGTGTGACAGGGGGCGATGCAGATACGCAGTATTTT.

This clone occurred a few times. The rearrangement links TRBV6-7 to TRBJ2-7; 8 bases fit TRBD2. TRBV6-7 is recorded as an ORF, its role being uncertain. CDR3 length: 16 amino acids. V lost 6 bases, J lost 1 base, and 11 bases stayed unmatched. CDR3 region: CASSLSQRESSYEQYF. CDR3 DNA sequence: TGTGCCAGCAGCCTCTCACAGCGGGAGTCGTCCTACGAGCAGTACTTC.

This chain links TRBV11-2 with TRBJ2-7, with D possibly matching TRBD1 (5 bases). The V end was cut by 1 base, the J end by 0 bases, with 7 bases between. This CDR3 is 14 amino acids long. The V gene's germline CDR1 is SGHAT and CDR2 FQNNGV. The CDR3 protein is CASSLGDSSYEQYF. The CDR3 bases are TGTGCCAGCAGCTTAGGTGACAGCTCCTACGAGCAGTACTTC.

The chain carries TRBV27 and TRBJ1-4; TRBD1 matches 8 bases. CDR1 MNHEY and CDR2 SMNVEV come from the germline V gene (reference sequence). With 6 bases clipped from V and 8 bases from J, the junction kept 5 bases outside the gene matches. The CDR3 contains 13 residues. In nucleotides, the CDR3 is TGTGCCAGCAGCCTGACAGGGGAGGAAAAACTGTTTTTT. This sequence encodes CASSLTGEEKLFF.

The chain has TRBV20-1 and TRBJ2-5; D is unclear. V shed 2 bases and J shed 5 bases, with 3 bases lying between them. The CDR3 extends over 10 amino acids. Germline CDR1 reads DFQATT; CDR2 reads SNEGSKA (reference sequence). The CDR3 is CSARWETQYF. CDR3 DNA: TGCAGTGCTAGATGGGAGACCCAGTACTTC.

The CDR3 coding sequence is TGTGCCAGCAGCGAGGTTTTAGCTAACTATGGCTACACCTTC. Its protein is CASSEVLANYGYTF. The chain links TRBV9 to TRBJ1-2; D not resolved. CDR1 and CDR2 from the germline V gene are SGDLS and YYNGEE. The CDR3 has 14 residues. Trimming pared 3 bases from V and 0 bases from J, leaving 9 bases between.

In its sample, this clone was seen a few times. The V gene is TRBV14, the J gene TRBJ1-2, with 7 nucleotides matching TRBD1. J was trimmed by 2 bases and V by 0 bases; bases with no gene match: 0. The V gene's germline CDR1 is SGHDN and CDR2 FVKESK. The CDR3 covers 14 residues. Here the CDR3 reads CASSQDRGNYGYTF. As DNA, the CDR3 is TGTGCCAGCAGCCAAGACAGGGGGAACTATGGCTACACCTTC.

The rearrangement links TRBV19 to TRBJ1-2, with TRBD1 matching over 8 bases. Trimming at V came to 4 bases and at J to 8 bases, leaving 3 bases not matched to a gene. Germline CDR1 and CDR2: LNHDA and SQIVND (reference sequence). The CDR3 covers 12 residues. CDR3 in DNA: TGTGCCAGTAGTACGGACAGGGCCGGCTACACCTTC. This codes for CASSTDRAGYTF.

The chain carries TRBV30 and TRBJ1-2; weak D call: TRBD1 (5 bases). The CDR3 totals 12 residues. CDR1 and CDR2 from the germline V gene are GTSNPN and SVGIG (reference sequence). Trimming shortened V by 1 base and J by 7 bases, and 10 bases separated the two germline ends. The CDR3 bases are TGTGCCTGGAGTGCGGTCAGGGTTGGCTACACCTTC. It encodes CAWSAVRVGYTF.

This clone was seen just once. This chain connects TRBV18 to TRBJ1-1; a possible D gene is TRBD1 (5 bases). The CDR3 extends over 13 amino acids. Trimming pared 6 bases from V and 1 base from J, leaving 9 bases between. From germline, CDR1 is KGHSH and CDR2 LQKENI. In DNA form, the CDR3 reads TGTGCCAGCTCCTCAGGGCAGAACACTGAAGCTTTCTTT. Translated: CASSSGQNTEAFF.

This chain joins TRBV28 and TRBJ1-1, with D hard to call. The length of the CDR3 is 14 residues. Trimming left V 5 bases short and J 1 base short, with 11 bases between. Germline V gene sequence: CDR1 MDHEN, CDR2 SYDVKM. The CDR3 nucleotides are TGTGCCAGCAGTCCACGGACGGCGAACACTGAAGCTTTCTTT. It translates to CASSPRTANTEAFF.

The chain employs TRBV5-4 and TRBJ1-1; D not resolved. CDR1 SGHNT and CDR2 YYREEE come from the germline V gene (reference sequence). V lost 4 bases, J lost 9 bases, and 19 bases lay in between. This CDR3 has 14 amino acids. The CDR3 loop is CASSPGSPGAKAFF. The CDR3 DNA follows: TGTGCCAGCAGCCCGGGGTCTCCCGGCGCCAAAGCTTTCTTT.

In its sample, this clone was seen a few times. In nucleotides, the CDR3 is TGTGCCAGCAGCTCCCCGGGACTAGCGCAGGACGAGCAGTACTTC. This codes for CASSSPGLAQDEQYF. The V gene is TRBV6-5, the J gene TRBJ2-7, with 10 bases lining up with TRBD2. Per germline, CDR1 MNHEY and CDR2 SVGAGI. V shed 6 bases and J 5 bases; nucleotides not matched to a gene: 10. The CDR3 runs 15 residues.

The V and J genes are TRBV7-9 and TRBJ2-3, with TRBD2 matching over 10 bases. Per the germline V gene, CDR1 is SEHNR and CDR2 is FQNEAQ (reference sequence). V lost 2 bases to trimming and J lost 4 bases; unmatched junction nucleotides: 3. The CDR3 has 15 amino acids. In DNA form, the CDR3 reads TGTGCCAGCAGCTTATCCAGCGGGAGGGCAGATACGCAGTATTTT. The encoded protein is CASSLSSGRADTQYF.

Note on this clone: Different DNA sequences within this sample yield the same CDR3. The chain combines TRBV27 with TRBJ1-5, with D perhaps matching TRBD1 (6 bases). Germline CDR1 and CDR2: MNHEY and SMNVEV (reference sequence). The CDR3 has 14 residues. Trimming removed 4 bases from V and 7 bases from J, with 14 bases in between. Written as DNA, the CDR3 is TGTGCCAGCAGTTCTACAGGGTGGGGGCAGCCCCAGCATTTT. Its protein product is CASSSTGWGQPQHF.

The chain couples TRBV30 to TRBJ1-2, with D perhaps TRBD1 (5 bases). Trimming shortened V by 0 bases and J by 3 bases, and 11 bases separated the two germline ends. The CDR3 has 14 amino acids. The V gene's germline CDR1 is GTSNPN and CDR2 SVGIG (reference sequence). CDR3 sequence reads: CAWSVGTFYYGYTF. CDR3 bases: TGTGCCTGGAGTGTTGGGACGTTTTACTATGGCTACACCTTC.

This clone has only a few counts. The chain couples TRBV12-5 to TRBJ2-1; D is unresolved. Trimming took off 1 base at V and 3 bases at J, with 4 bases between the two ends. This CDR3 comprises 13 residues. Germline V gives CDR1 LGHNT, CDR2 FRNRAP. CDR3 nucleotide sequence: TGTGCTAGTGGTTTGGATTACTACAATGAGCAGTTCTTC. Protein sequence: CASGLDYYNEQFF. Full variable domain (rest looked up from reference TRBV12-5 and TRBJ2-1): DARVTQTPRHKVTEMGQEVTMRCQPILGHNTVFWYRQTMMQGLELLAYFRNRAPLDDSGMPKDRFSAEMPDATLATLKIQPSEPRDSAVYFCASGLDYYNEQFFGPGTRLTVL.

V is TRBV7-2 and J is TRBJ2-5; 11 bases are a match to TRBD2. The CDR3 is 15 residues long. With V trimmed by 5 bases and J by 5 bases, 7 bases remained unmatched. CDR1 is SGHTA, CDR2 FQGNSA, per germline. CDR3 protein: CASSVLAGGLETQYF. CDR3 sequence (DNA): TGTGCCAGCAGCGTCTTAGCGGGGGGGCTGGAGACCCAGTACTTC.